This TCR beta chain was obtained from a study of metastatic and nonmetastatic thyroid tumors. In the study overall: Malignant thyroid and benign thyroid patients provided blood and tumor or nodule tissue whose repertoires were compared. Whole-study findings and limits: Malignant thyroid tumors reportedly had TCR beta diversity that was significantly higher than in benign nodules, in blood and tumor.

The germline gives CDR1 MNHEY, CDR2 SVGEGT. V lost 5 bases to trimming and J lost 0 bases; unmatched junction nucleotides: 2. CDR3 length: 14 residues. Original processing methods: The study took CDR3 differences across clinicopathological groups and made a distant-metastasis classifier for papillary thyroid cancer from them. TCRdb re-called the PCR reads with MiXCR. The V and J calls were determined by TCRdb, not by the authors. The sample contains around 52,000 clones, just under 30% of which appear only once. The table lists this clone with a few counts. Its antigen is currently unknown. Prior to thyroid surgery, none of the patients had received any treatment.

The V gene is TRBV6-2 or TRBV6-3, the J gene TRBJ2-7, with TRBD1 identical over 9 bases. Sequencing used blood. This TCR came from a female donor with papillary thyroid cancer or a benign thyroid nodule (not recorded which). Some clones in this sample may be carry-over from other donors' samples. CDR3 DNA: TGTGCCAGCAGTACGGGACAGGGCTCCTACGAGCAGTACTTC. Translating gives CASSTGQGSYEQYF.